The present T cell receptor (beta chain) was sequenced within a study of cytomegalovirus exposure and HLA in healthy donors. The overall study: A data release that came early held roughly 90 million unique TCRs from HLA-typed donors. Study-level findings and limits: It was in a later analysis that TCR association rates were seen to vary by HLA locus, highest for DRB1 and lowest for HLA-C.

Donors were nominally healthy when sampled, though unrecorded immune exposures were likely. PCR involved 60 Vbeta and 13 Jbeta primers. Original data processing: Later, 65 million to 85 million unique TCR beta chains were counted in an analysis, and 8.5 million to 13 million of them were shared. Sequencing was performed with immunoSEQ multiplex PCR; in TCRdb, only in-frame clones are kept and a portion is missing. D and trimming were read from the DNA, whereas the V and J calls and clone size are those reported in that table. In the table there are about 98,000 clones, under 85% of which are singletons. Details on this clone: What it binds is unknown.

Trimming took 1 base from V and 4 from J; bases not matched to a gene: 5. Looked up from germline, CDR1 is WSHSY and CDR2 is SAAADI. CDR3 length equals 15 residues. This sequence originates from a man aged 18 to 35 in good health and CMV-seropositive. The sample comprised PBMCs. The chain uses TRBV10-2 and TRBJ1-2, with 8 bases identical to TRBD1. The CDR3 DNA sequence: TGCGCCAGCAGTGAGTTCCAGGGGGCCATCTATGGCTACACCTTC. It encodes CASSEFQGAIYGYTF.